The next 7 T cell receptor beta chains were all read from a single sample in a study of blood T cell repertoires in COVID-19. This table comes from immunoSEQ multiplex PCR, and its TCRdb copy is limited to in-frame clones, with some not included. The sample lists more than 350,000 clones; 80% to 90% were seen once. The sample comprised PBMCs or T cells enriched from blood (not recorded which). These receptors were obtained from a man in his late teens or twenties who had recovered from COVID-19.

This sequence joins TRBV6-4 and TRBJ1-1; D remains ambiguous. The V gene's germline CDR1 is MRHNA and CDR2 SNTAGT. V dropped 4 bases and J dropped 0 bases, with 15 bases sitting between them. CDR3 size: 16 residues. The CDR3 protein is CASSATAAGLNTEAFF. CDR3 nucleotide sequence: TGTGCCAGCAGTGCCACCGCAGCCGGGTTGAACACTGAAGCTTTCTTT.

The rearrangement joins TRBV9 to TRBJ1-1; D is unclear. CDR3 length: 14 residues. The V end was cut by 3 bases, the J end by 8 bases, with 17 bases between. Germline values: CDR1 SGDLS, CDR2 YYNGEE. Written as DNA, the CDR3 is TGTGCCAGCAGCGCGGACGGGAGAACACTAGAAGCTTTCTTT. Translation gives CASSADGRTLEAFF.

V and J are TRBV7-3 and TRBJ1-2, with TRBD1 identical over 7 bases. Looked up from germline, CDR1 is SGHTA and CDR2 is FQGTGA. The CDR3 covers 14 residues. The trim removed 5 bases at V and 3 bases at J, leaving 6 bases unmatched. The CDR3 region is CASSPGTADYGYTF. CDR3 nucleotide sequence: TGTGCCAGCAGCCCCGGGACAGCCGACTATGGCTACACCTTC.

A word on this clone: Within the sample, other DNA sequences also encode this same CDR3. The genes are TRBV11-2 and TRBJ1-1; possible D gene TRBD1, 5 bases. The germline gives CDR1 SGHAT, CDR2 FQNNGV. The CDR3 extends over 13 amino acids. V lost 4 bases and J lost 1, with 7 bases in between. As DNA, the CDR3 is TGTGCCAGCAGCTCGCAGGGGAACACTGAAGCTTTCTTT. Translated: CASSSQGNTEAFF.

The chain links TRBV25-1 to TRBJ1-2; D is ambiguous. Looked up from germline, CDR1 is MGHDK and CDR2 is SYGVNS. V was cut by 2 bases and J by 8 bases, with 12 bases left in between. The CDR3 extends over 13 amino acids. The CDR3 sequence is CASSEVRGSGYTF. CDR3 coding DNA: TGTGCCAGCAGTGAAGTGAGAGGGTCCGGCTACACCTTC.

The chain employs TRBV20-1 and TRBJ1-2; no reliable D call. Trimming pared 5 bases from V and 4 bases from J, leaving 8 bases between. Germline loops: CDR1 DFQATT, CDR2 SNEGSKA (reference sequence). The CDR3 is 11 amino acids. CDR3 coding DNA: TGCAGTGCTCTTTCAGGCTATGGCTACACCTTC. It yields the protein CSALSGYGYTF.

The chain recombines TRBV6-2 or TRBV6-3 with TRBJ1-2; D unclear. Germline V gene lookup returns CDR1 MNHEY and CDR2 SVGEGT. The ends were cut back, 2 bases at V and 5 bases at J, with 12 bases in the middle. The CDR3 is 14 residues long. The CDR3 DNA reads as TGTGCCAGCAGTTACGGTGGCGGCCCGTATGGCTACACCTTC. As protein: CASSYGGGPYGYTF.